The 10 T cell receptor beta chains in this list originate from one sample, sequenced in a study of blood T cell repertoires in COVID-19 (dated by TCRdb to between 2020 and 2021). Receptor amplification or capture employed the immunoSEQ multiplex PCR assay. Imported from immuneACCESS, the table was reduced by TCRdb to in-frame sequences with V and J called. These copies leave out some clones; in studies compared against another copy, an unresolved V gene accounts for under half, and the cause of the remainder is not known. The sample records fewer than 250,000 clones, 85% of which are singletons. 8.5% to 9.5% of the sample is held by the ten biggest clonotypes. Sequences were obtained from PBMCs or T cells enriched from blood (not recorded which). These receptors all stem from a woman aged 50 to 65 with acute COVID-19.

The chain recombines TRBV6-5 with TRBJ1-1; D remains ambiguous. Per germline, CDR1 MNHEY and CDR2 SVGAGI. This CDR3 is built from 12 residues. The ends were cut back, 8 bases at V and 1 base at J, with 8 bases in the middle. The CDR3 spells CASLRGNTEAFF. The CDR3 coding sequence is TGTGCCAGCCTCCGGGGGAACACTGAAGCTTTCTTT.

This sequence joins TRBV19 and TRBJ1-2; D is unclear. Trimming stripped 0 bases from V and 6 bases from J, with 11 bases between. Germline V lookup: CDR1 LNHDA, CDR2 SQIVND (reference sequence). The CDR3 contains 14 residues. The DNA of the CDR3 is TGTGCCAGTAGTATAGATCTATCCGTAGATGGCTACACCTTC. This gives the protein CASSIDLSVDGYTF.

V is TRBV30 and J is TRBJ2-1, with 12 bases matching TRBD2. The J segment lost 7 bases and the V segment lost 2 bases, leaving 6 bases of the junction unmatched. Germline assignment: CDR1 GTSNPN and CDR2 SVGIG (reference sequence). This CDR3 is 15 amino acids long. The CDR3: CAWSRLAGGPNEQFF. CDR3 coding DNA: TGTGCCTGGAGTCGCCTAGCGGGGGGGCCTAATGAGCAGTTCTTC.

The V call is TRBV7-9, the J call TRBJ2-2; the D is unclear. The CDR3 runs 19 residues. CDR1 is SEHNR, CDR2 FQNEAQ, per germline (reference sequence). V dropped 2 bases and J dropped 0 bases, with 19 bases sitting between them. CDR3 nucleotide sequence: TGTGCCAGCAGCTTACTCGGGTCCCCCCGGCACCCGAACACCGGGGAGCTGTTTTTT. This translates into CASSLLGSPRHPNTGELFF.

V gene TRBV11-2 combines with J gene TRBJ2-3; 8 bases match TRBD2. The CDR3 runs to 16 residues. Germline trimming cut 5 bases from V and 1 base from J; bases unmatched to any gene: 8. Germline V gives CDR1 SGHAT, CDR2 FQNNGV. CDR3 DNA: TGTGCCAGCAGCGCCTTCAGCGGGGGCCGCACAGATACGCAGTATTTT. Protein sequence: CASSAFSGGRTDTQYF.

This rearrangement joins TRBV5-1 to TRBJ1-2; D is possibly TRBD1 (5 bases). Trimming stripped 7 bases from V and 3 bases from J, with 13 bases between. The V gene's germline CDR1 is SGHRS and CDR2 YFSETQ. The CDR3 sequence is 13 residues long. CDR3 residues: CASGHRYDYGYTF. CDR3 nucleotides: TGCGCCAGCGGTCACAGGTACGACTATGGCTACACCTTC. Full variable domain (outside the CDR3, taken from reference TRBV5-1 and TRBJ1-2): KAGVTQTPRYLIKTRGQQVTLSCSPISGHRSVSWYQQTPGQGLQFLFEYFSETQRNKGNFPGRFSGRQFSNSRSEMNVSTLELGDSALYLCASGHRYDYGYTFGSGTRLTVV.

The V and J genes are TRBV12-3 or TRBV12-4 and TRBJ1-2; 7 nucleotides agree with TRBD1. CDR3 length equals 13 residues. The ends lost 5 bases at V and 4 bases at J; junction bases unmatched: 4. CDR3 residues: CASSGDSSYGYTF. Here the CDR3 DNA reads TGTGCCAGCAGTGGGGACAGCTCCTATGGCTACACCTTC.

The V gene is TRBV4-1, the J gene TRBJ2-7, with D unresolved. Germline lookup yields CDR1 MGHRA and CDR2 YSYEKL. The CDR3 extends over 15 amino acids. With 1 base removed from V and 2 bases from J, the gap between germline ends came to 12 bases. The CDR3 DNA reads TGCGCCAGCAGCCAAGGACCGGGTTCCCCCTACGAGCAGTACTTC. As protein: CASSQGPGSPYEQYF.

The chain uses TRBV18 and TRBJ1-2; 8 bases are shared with TRBD1. Germline CDR1 and CDR2: KGHSH and LQKENI. The junction had 5 bases not matched to a gene; V was cut back by 2 bases and J by 3 bases. The CDR3 spans 15 residues. The CDR3, as DNA: TGTGCCAGCTCACCAACCCCGGGACAGGACTATGGCTACACCTTC. Translating gives CASSPTPGQDYGYTF.

The rearrangement uses TRBV4-2 and TRBJ1-4, with a weak D call TRBD1 (5 bases). This CDR3 is 15 amino acids long. From germline, CDR1 is LGHNA and CDR2 YNFKEQ. V lost 3 bases and J 5 bases, leaving 13 bases between the germline ends. CDR3 region: CASSQTLEGNEKLFF. In nucleotides, the CDR3 is TGTGCCAGCAGCCAGACTCTGGAGGGGAATGAAAAACTGTTTTTT.